This entry is about one T cell receptor (beta chain). The antigen is not known. Before the COVID-19 pandemic, during about 2010-2019, CD4+ T cells were taken from unexposed donors. The cells were cultured for about ten days before CD4+ T cells were isolated. The data were obtained in a study of CD4 T cells in relation to SARS-CoV-2 and coronaviruses. Study as a whole: PBMCs were cultured with antigen for roughly 10 days before TCR beta sequencing. Study results and caveats: Roughly 69% of donors had memory CD4+ clonotypes crossrecognizing SARS-CoV-2 and common cold coronavirus spike.

Germline CDR1 is SNHLY and CDR2 is FYNNEI. CDR3 length equals 14 residues. V was shortened by 7 bases and J by 0 bases, with 10 bases between the two germline ends. Produced via immunoSEQ multiplex PCR; TCRdb's table is partial and in-frame only. The sample carries about 17,000 clones, about 73% recorded once. The V gene is TRBV2, the J gene TRBJ1-3; D might be TRBD1 (5 bases). This clonotype originated in a human donor in good health. The sample was CD4+ T cells from PBMCs, cultured in vitro. CDR3 DNA: TGTGCCAGCACCGGGACGGTCTCTGGAAACACCATATATTTT. As protein: CASTGTVSGNTIYF.